Below, one TCR beta chain is given with its context. Its matching antigen is unknown. The sample belongs to a study of T cell repertoires in cytomegalovirus infection. Study-wide background: Evidence of both CMV infection and a matching HLA type came from public TCR beta signatures.

The CDR3 is 14 residues long. Losses at the gene ends were 5 bases for V and 2 bases for J; bases not matched to a gene: 5. Germline-derived CDR1 and CDR2 are SGHNT and YYREEE (reference sequence). Study-wide results and limits: Carriage of CMV together with the relevant HLA was identifiable through cumulative public TCR beta family frequency. Predominance within the ex vivo response was attributable to HLA-C-restricted CMV-specific TCR beta clonotypes.

TCRdb used MiXCR to reprocess the reads, holding one entry per CDR3 protein. The sample lists roughly 500,000 distinct CDR3 sequences; approximately 10% were seen once. Sequences were obtained from PBMCs. This receptor was taken from a human donor in good health (CMV status not recorded). Some clones in this sample may be carry-over from other donors' samples. The rearrangement uses TRBV5-4 and TRBJ1-2; 8 bases agree with TRBD1. CDR3 in amino acids: CASSSDRGNYGYTF. In DNA, the CDR3 is TGTGCCAGCAGTTCTGACAGGGGAAACTATGGCTACACCTTC.